The entry that follows covers one TCR beta chain sequence. No antigen is known for it. PCR was performed using 60 Vbeta and 13 Jbeta primers. Repertoires were generated with immunoSEQ multiplex PCR, while TCRdb's copy carries only in-frame clones and drops some. Among around 170,000 clones listed, roughly 80% were seen once. The data belong to a study of cytomegalovirus exposure and HLA in healthy donors. Study conclusions and caveats: Among donors in an Asian-associated ancestry cluster, a later analysis reportedly found fewer N-insertions than the roughly 700-donor mean.

The CDR3 covers 13 residues. CDR1 and CDR2 (germline): SNHLY, FYNNEI. V gave up 11 bases and J gave up 1 base; unmatched junction bases: 6. V is TRBV2 and J is TRBJ1-1; 8 bases fit TRBD1. Input material: PBMCs. This TCR derives from a man aged 50-59 years in good health and CMV-seronegative. The CDR3 here is CASQGAENTEAFF. In nucleotides, the CDR3 is TGTGCCTCCCAGGGGGCAGAGAACACTGAAGCTTTCTTT.